These 19 T cell receptor beta chains share one sample of origin, sequenced in a study of post-analysis software for immune sequencing data. Study results and limitations: Four to six TRBV segments were more frequent in patients than controls; TRBV5-6, TRBV5-1 and TRBV20-1 belonged to this group.

The antigens these receptors bind are not known. Each TCR beta cDNA library carried unique molecular identifiers. TCRdb re-derived calls from the PCR reads in MiXCR, one entry per CDR3 protein. The table has hundreds of thousands of distinct CDR3 sequences, roughly 27% seen once. Sequenced material: blood. These receptors were obtained from a girl aged 10-17 years with multiple sclerosis.

This clonotype has a handful of counts. An end of the junction differs from the germline gene, which may be a read error. The chain carries TRBV7-9 and TRBJ1-1; no clear D gene. Germline-derived CDR1 and CDR2 are SEHNR and FQNEAQ (reference sequence). This CDR3 has 12 residues. The CDR3 DNA is TGTGCCGGCAGCCTAATCAACACTGAAGCTTTCTTT. It is translated as CAGSLINTEAFF.

This clonotype appeared many times. The chain couples TRBV29-1 to TRBJ2-3; TRBD2 matches at 8 bases. CDR1 is SQVTM, CDR2 ANQGSEA, per germline. This CDR3 contains 16 residues. V trimming: 7 bases; J trimming: 4 bases; junction bases outside the gene matches: 16. The DNA for the CDR3 is TGCAGCGACGTTGTTGGCGGGACTAGTCCCCCAGATACGCAGTATTTT. Amino acid sequence: CSDVVGGTSPPDTQYF.

This clonotype showed up just a few times. The chain links TRBV6-1 to TRBJ2-3, with D tentatively TRBD1 (5 bases). The length of the CDR3 is 12 residues. Germline V gene lookup returns CDR1 MNHNS and CDR2 SASEGT. Trimming removed 4 bases at V and 7 bases at J, with 9 bases between. CDR3 loop: CASSVQGYTQYF. The CDR3 DNA sequence: TGTGCCAGCAGTGTCCAGGGTTATACGCAGTATTTT.

In this sample, this clonotype turned up a few times. CDR3 coding DNA: TGCAGCGCTGGGACAGGGGGGAATGAGCAGTTCTTC. Translated, it gives CSAGTGGNEQFF. The chain employs TRBV29-1 and TRBJ2-1; 11 positions match TRBD1. Germline values: CDR1 SQVTM, CDR2 ANQGSEA. The V gene end was trimmed by 7 bases and the J gene end by 7 bases; junction bases not matched to a gene: 3. The CDR3 consists of 12 residues.

This rearrangement joins TRBV9 to TRBJ2-7; 7 positions agree with TRBD2. The CDR3 spans 15 residues. Germline CDR1 SGDLS, CDR2 YYNGEE. The ends lost 4 bases at V and 4 bases at J; junction bases unmatched: 11. The CDR3 here is CASSSTGTKYYEQYF. CDR3 sequence (DNA): TGTGCCAGCAGCAGTACCGGGACTAAATATTACGAGCAGTACTTC.

The chain carries TRBV6-2 or TRBV6-3 and TRBJ2-5, with TRBD1 matching 7 bases. The DNA end is a closer match to TRBJ2-7, so the J assignment may be wrong. This CDR3 has 15 amino acids. Germline CDR1 and CDR2: MNHEY and SVGEGT. The CDR3 is CASRKGRDSTYEQYF. The CDR3 DNA is TGTGCCAGCCGAAAGGGCCGGGACAGTACCTACGAGCAGTACTTC.

The CDR3 loop is CSAGRQGETQYF. CDR3 sequence (DNA): TGCAGTGCTGGCAGACAGGGGGAGACCCAGTACTTC. The chain uses TRBV20-1 and TRBJ2-5; TRBD1 aligns across 8 bases. V trimming: 5 bases; J trimming: 5 bases; junction bases outside the gene matches: 4. This CDR3 is built from 12 residues. Germline CDR1 is DFQATT and CDR2 is SNEGSKA (reference sequence).

The rearrangement links TRBV3-1 to TRBJ1-5; no reliable D call. Per germline, CDR1 LGHDT and CDR2 YNNKEL (reference sequence). The CDR3 runs 15 residues. V was pared by 1 base and J by 0 bases, with 7 bases between. CDR3 protein: CASSQVWDSNQPQHF. In DNA, the CDR3 is TGTGCCAGCAGCCAAGTCTGGGATAGCAATCAGCCCCAGCATTTT.

The J gene is TRBJ2-5, the V gene TRBV29-1, with D possibly TRBD1 on 5 matching bases. Trimming shortened V by 8 bases and J by 4 bases, and 11 bases separated the two germline ends. Germline loops: CDR1 SQVTM, CDR2 ANQGSEA. CDR3 length: 11 amino acids. Here the CDR3 reads CSIGAAETQYF. CDR3 DNA sequence: TGCAGCATTGGGGCGGCAGAGACCCAGTACTTC.

Written as DNA, the CDR3 is TGTGCCAGCAGCTCAGGGACAGGGAGGCGCAATCAGCCCCAGCATTTT. It specifies CASSSGTGRRNQPQHF. V is TRBV5-5 and J is TRBJ1-5; 9 bases match TRBD1. The CDR3 length is 16 residues. Germline V gene lookup returns CDR1 SGHKS and CDR2 YYEKEE (reference sequence). Trimming took 3 bases from V and 2 from J; bases not matched to a gene: 6.

This chain links TRBV27 with TRBJ2-7; D might be TRBD1 (7 bases). Germline loops: CDR1 MNHEY, CDR2 SMNVEV (reference sequence). Trimming took 6 bases from V and 3 from J, leaving 15 bases between them. CDR3 length: 14 residues. CDR3 amino acids: CASREQGRLYEQYF. The CDR3 nucleotides read TGTGCCAGCAGGGAACAGGGGAGGCTCTACGAGCAGTACTTC.

In this sample, this clonotype turned up a few times. The chain carries TRBV20-1 and TRBJ1-5; D is ambiguous. Trimming cost V 5 bases and J 1 base, with 12 bases left between them. The CDR3 totals 14 residues. Looked up from germline, CDR1 is DFQATT and CDR2 is SNEGSKA (reference sequence). CDR3 residues: CSAPEGRSNQPQHF. CDR3 nucleotides: TGCAGTGCTCCGGAGGGTAGGAGCAATCAGCCCCAGCATTTT.

This clonotype was seen more than once but under ten times. This rearrangement joins TRBV20-1 to TRBJ2-5, with 8 bases that match TRBD2. The ends lost 3 bases at V and 5 bases at J; junction bases unmatched: 8. Germline V CDR1 and CDR2: DFQATT, SNEGSKA (reference sequence). The length of the CDR3 is 14 residues. As DNA, the CDR3 is TGCAGTGCTAGGTTAGCGGGGCGCCTCGAGACCCAGTACTTC. As protein: CSARLAGRLETQYF.

In its sample, this clonotype was seen a few times. The V call is TRBV28, the J call TRBJ1-6; D uncertain. This CDR3 is 12 amino acids long. The germline CDR1 and CDR2 sequences are MDHEN and SYDVKM. The V end was cut by 7 bases, the J end by 6 bases, with 7 bases between. This CDR3 is CASNLINSPLHF. The CDR3 DNA follows: TGTGCCAGCAACCTAATTAATTCACCCCTCCACTTT.

The chain has TRBV9 and TRBJ2-5; 10 bases are a match to TRBD2. The V gene end was trimmed by 4 bases and the J gene end by 2 bases; junction bases not matched to a gene: 5. The germline V gene encodes CDR1 SGDLS and CDR2 YYNGEE. CDR3 size: 15 residues. The DNA of the CDR3 is TGTGCCAGCAGCACGTGGACTAGCGGACAAGAGACCCAGTACTTC. As protein: CASSTWTSGQETQYF.

This clonotype was seen ten or more times. V and J are TRBV7-2 and TRBJ2-7; 7 bases agree with TRBD2. The CDR3 has 14 residues. V shed 7 bases, J shed 1 base, and the junction held 7 bases outside the gene matches. Germline loops: CDR1 SGHTA, CDR2 FQGNSA. The CDR3: CASTRGSGSYEQYF. The CDR3 DNA is TGTGCCAGCACCCGGGGTAGCGGGTCCTACGAGCAGTACTTC. The full variable domain, rest sourced from reference TRBV7-2 and TRBJ2-7, is GAGVSQSPSNKVTEKGKDVELRCDPISGHTALYWYRQSLGQGLEFLIYFQGNSAPDKSGLPSDRFSAERTGGSVSTLTIQRTQQEDSAVYLCASTRGSGSYEQYFGPGTRLTVT.

The V gene is TRBV20-1, the J gene TRBJ2-2; tentatively, D is TRBD1 or TRBD2 (5 bases each). Deletions cut 3 bases from V and 0 bases from J, with 11 bases between. Germline V gene data show CDR1 as DFQATT and CDR2 as SNEGSKA (reference sequence). There are 15 residues in the CDR3. CDR3 in DNA: TGCAGTGCTAGGACCGGGACGGCGAACACCGGGGAGCTGTTTTTT. Its protein product is CSARTGTANTGELFF.

This clonotype was detected a few times. The V call is TRBV29-1, the J call TRBJ2-7; 10 nucleotides match TRBD1. The J segment lost 1 base and the V segment lost 7 bases, leaving 4 bases of the junction unmatched. The CDR3 spans 13 residues. CDR1 is SQVTM and CDR2 is ANQGSEA in the germline V gene. This CDR3 reads CSGGQGLSYEQYF. CDR3 sequence (DNA): TGCAGCGGGGGACAGGGGCTTTCCTACGAGCAGTACTTC.

The table lists this clonotype with a few counts. In DNA, the CDR3 is TGTGCCAGCAGCTTAGACCAGAGCTCCTATAATTCACCCCTCCACTTT. It yields the protein CASSLDQSSYNSPLHF. This chain joins TRBV7-2 and TRBJ1-6, with no clear D. The germline CDR1 and CDR2 sequences are SGHTA and FQGNSA. V was trimmed by 1 base and J by 0 bases, leaving 7 bases between them. The CDR3 is 16 residues long. The whole variable domain, remainder taken from reference TRBV7-2 and TRBJ1-6, is GAGVSQSPSNKVTEKGKDVELRCDPISGHTALYWYRQSLGQGLEFLIYFQGNSAPDKSGLPSDRFSAERTGGSVSTLTIQRTQQEDSAVYLCASSLDQSSYNSPLHFGNGTRLTVT.